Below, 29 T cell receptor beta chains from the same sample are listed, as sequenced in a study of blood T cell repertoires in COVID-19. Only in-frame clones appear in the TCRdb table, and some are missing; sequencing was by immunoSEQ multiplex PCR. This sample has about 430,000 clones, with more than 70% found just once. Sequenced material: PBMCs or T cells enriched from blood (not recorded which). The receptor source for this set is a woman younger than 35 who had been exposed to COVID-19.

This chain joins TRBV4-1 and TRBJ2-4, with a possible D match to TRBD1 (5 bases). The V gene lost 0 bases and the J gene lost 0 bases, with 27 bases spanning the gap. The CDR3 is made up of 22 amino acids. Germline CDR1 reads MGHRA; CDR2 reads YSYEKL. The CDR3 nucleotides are TGCGCCAGCAGCCAAGAGTATTTGGTCGAGACAGTGCCTATTCTAGCCAAAAACATTCAGTACTTC. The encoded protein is CASSQEYLVETVPILAKNIQYF.

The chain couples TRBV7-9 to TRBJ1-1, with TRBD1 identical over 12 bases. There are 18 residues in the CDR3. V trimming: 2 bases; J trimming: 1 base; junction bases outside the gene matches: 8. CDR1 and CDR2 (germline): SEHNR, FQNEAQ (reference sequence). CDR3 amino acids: CASSLPTGQGASNTEAFF. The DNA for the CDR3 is TGTGCCAGCAGCTTACCGACGGGACAGGGGGCATCGAACACTGAAGCTTTCTTT.

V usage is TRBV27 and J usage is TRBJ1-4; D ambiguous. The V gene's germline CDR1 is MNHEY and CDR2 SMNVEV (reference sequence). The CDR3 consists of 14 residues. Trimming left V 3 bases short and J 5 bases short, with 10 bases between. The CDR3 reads CASSFNYGNEKLFF. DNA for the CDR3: TGTGCCAGCAGTTTCAACTACGGGAATGAAAAACTGTTTTTT.

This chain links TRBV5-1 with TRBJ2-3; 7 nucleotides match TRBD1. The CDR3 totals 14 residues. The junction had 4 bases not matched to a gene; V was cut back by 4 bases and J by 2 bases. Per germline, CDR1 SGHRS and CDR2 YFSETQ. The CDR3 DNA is TGCGCCAGCAGCCCCGGACAGGCCACAGATACGCAGTATTTT. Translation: CASSPGQATDTQYF.

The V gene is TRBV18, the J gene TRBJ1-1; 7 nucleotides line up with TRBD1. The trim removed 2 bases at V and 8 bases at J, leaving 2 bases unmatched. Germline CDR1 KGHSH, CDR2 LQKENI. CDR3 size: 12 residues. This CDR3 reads CASSPGQVEAFF. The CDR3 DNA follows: TGTGCCAGCTCACCAGGACAGGTAGAAGCTTTCTTT.

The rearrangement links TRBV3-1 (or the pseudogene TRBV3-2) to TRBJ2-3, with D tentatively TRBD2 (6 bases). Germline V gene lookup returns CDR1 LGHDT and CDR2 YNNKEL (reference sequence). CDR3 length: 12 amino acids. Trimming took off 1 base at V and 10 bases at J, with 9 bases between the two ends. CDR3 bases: TGTGCCAGCAGCCAAGGCGGGAACGCGCAGTATTTT. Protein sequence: CASSQGGNAQYF.

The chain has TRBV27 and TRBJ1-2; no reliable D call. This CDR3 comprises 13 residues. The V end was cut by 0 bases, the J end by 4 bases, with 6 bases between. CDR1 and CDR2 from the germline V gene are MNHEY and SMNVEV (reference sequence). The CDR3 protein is CASSLSRGYGYTF. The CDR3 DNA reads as TGTGCCAGCAGTTTATCGCGGGGCTATGGCTACACCTTC.

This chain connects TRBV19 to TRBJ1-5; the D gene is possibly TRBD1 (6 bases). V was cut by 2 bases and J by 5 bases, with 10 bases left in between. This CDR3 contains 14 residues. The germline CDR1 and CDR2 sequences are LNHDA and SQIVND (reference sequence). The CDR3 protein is CASSIRGGDQPQHF. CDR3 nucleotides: TGTGCCAGTAGTATAAGGGGGGGGGATCAGCCCCAGCATTTT.

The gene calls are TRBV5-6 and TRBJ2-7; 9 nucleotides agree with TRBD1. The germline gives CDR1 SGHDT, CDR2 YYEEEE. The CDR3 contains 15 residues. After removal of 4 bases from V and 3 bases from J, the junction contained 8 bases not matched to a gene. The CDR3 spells CASSQPGQGFYEQYF. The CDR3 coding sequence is TGTGCCAGCAGCCAACCGGGACAGGGATTCTACGAGCAGTACTTC. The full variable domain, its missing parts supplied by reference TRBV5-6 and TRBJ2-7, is DAGVTQSPTHLIKTRGQQVTLRCSPKSGHDTVSWYQQALGQGPQFIFQYYEEEERQRGNFPDRFSGHQFPNYSSELNVNALLLGDSALYLCASSQPGQGFYEQYFGPGTRLTVT.

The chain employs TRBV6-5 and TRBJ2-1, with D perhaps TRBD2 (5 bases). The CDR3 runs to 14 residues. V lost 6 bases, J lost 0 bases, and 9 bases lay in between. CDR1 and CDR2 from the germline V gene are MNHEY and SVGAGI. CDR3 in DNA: TGTGCCAGCAGGGACTCTCTCTCCTACAATGAGCAGTTCTTC. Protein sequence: CASRDSLSYNEQFF.

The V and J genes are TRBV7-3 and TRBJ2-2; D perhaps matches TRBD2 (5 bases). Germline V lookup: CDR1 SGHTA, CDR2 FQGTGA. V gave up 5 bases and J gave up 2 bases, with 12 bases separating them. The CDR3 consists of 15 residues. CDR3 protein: CASSPTRSNTGELFF. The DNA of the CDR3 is TGTGCCAGCAGCCCTACTAGATCTAACACCGGGGAGCTGTTTTTT.

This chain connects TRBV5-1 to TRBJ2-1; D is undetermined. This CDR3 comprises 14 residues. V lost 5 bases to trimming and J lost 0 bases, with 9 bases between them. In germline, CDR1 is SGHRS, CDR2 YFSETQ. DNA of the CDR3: TGCGCCAGCAGGGGCTCGGACTCCTACAATGAGCAGTTCTTC. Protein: CASRGSDSYNEQFF. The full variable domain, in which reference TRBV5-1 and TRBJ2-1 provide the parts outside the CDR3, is KAGVTQTPRYLIKTRGQQVTLSCSPISGHRSVSWYQQTPGQGLQFLFEYFSETQRNKGNFPGRFSGRQFSNSRSEMNVSTLELGDSALYLCASRGSDSYNEQFFGPGTRLTVL.

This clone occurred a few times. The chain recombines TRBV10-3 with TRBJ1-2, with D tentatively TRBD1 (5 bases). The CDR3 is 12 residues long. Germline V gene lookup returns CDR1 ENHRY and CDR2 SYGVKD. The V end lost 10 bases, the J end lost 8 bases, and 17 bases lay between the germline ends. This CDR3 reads CATDFGGRGYTF. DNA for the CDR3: TGTGCCACCGATTTCGGGGGGAGGGGCTACACCTTC.

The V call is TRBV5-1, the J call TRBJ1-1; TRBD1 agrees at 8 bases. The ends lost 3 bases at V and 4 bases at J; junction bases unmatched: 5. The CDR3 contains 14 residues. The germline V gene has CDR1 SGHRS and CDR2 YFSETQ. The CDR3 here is CASSSGQVGTEAFF. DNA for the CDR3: TGCGCCAGCAGCTCGGGACAGGTGGGCACTGAAGCTTTCTTT.

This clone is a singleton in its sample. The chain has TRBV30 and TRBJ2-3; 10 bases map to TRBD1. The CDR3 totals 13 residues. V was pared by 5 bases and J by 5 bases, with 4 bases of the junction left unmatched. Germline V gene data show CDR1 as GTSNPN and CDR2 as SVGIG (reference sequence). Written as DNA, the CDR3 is TGTGCCTGGGACAGGGGGCTAAGAGATACGCAGTATTTT. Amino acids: CAWDRGLRDTQYF.

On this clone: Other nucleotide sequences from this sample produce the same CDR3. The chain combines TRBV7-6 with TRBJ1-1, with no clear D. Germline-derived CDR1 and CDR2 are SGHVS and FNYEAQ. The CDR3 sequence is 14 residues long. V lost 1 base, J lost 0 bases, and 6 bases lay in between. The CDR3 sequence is CASSLGGMNTEAFF. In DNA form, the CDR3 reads TGTGCCAGCAGCTTAGGAGGGATGAACACTGAAGCTTTCTTT.

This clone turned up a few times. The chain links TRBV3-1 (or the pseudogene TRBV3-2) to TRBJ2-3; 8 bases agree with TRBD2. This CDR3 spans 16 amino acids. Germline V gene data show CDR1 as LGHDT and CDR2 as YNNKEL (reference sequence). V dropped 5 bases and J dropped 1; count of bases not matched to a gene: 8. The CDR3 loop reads CASSRLSGAGTDTQYF. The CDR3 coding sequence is TGTGCCAGCAGCAGACTTAGCGGGGCTGGCACAGATACGCAGTATTTT.

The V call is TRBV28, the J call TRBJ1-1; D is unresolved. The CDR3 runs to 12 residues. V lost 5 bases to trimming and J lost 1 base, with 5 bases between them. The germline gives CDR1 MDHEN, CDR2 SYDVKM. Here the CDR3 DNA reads TGTGCCAGCAGTGACACGAACACTGAAGCTTTCTTT. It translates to CASSDTNTEAFF.

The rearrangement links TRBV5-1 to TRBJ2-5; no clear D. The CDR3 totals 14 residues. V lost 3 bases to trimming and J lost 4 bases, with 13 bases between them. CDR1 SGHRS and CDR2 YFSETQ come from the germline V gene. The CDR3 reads CASSSGSFGETQYF. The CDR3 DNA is TGCGCCAGCAGCTCAGGTTCGTTCGGAGAGACCCAGTACTTC.

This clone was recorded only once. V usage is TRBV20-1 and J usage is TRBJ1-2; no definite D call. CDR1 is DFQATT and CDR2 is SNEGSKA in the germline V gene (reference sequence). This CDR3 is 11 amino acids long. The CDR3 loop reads CSRRVNYGYTF. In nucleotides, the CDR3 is TGCAGCCGCCGGGTTAACTATGGCTACACCTTC.

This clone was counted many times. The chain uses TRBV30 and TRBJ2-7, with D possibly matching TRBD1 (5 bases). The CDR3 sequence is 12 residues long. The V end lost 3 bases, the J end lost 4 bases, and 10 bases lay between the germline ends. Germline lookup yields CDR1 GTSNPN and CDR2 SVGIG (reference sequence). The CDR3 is CAWSSPGYEQYF. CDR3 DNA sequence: TGTGCCTGGAGCTCCCCAGGGTACGAGCAGTACTTC.

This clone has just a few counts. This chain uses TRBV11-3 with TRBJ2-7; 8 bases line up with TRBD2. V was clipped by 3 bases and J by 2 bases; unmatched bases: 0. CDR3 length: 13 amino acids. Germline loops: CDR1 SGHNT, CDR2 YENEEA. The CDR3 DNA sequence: TGTGCCAGCAGCTTGGGACTAGCCTACGAGCAGTACTTC. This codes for CASSLGLAYEQYF.

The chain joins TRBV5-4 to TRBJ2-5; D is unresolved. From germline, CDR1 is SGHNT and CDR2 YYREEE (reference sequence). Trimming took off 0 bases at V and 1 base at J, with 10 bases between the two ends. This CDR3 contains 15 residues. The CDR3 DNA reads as TGTGCCAGCAGCTTGGACACTAAAGGCCAAGAGACCCAGTACTTC. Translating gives CASSLDTKGQETQYF.

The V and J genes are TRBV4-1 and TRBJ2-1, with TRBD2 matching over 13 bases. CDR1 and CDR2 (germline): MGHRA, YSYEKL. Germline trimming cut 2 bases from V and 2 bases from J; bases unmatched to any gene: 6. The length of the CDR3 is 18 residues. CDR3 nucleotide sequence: TGCGCCAGCAGCCAACCAACTAGCGGGAGGGGGGCCTACAATGAGCAGTTCTTC. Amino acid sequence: CASSQPTSGRGAYNEQFF.

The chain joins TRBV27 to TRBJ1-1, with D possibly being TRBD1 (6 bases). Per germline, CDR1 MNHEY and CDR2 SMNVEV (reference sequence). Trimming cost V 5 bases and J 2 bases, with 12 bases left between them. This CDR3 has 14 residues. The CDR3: CASSTRGLNTEAFF. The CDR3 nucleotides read TGTGCCAGCAGTACCAGGGGTCTAAACACTGAAGCTTTCTTT.

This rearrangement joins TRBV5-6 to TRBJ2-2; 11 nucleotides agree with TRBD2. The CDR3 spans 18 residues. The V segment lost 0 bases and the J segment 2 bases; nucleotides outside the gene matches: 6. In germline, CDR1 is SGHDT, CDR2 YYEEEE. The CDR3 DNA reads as TGTGCCAGCAGCTTGGCCCTAGCGGGGGGACTTAACACCGGGGAGCTGTTTTTT. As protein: CASSLALAGGLNTGELFF. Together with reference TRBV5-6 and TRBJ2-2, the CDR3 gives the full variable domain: DAGVTQSPTHLIKTRGQQVTLRCSPKSGHDTVSWYQQALGQGPQFIFQYYEEEERQRGNFPDRFSGHQFPNYSSELNVNALLLGDSALYLCASSLALAGGLNTGELFFGEGSRLTVL.

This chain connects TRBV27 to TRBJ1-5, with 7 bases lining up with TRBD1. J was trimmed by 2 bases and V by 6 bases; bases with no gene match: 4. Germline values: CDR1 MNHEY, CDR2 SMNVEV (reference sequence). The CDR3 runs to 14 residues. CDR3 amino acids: CASRLGQGNQPQHF. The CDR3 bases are TGTGCCAGCAGGCTCGGACAGGGCAATCAGCCCCAGCATTTT.

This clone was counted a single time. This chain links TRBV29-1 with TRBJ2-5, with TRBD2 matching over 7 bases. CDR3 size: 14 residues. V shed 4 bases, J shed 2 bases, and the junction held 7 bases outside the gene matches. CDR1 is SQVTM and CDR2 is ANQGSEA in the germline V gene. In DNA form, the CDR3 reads TGCAGCGTTGGGTCGGCTAGCGGACAAGAGACCCAGTACTTC. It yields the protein CSVGSASGQETQYF.

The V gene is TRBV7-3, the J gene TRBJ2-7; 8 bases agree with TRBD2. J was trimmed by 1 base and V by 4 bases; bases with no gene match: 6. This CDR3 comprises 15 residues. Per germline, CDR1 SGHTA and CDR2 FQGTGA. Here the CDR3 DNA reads TGTGCCAGCAGCTCGGGCAGCGGGGGATCCTACGAGCAGTACTTC. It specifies CASSSGSGGSYEQYF. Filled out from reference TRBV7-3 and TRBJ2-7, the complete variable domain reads GAGVSQTPSNKVTEKGKYVELRCDPISGHTALYWYRQSLGQGPEFLIYFQGTGAADDSGLPNDRFFAVRPEGSVSTLKIQRTERGDSAVYLCASSSGSGGSYEQYFGPGTRLTVT.